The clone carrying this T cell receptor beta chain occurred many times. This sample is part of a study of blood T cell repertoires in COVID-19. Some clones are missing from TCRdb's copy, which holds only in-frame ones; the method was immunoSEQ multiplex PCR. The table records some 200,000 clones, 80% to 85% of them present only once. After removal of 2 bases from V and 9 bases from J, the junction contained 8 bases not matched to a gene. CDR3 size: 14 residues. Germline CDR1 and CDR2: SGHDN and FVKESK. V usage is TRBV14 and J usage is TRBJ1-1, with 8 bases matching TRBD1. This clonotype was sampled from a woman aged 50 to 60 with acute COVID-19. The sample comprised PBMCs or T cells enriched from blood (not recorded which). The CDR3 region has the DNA TGTGCCAGCAGCCAACCCGGGACAGGATTGAAAGCTTTCTTT. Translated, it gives CASSQPGTGLKAFF.